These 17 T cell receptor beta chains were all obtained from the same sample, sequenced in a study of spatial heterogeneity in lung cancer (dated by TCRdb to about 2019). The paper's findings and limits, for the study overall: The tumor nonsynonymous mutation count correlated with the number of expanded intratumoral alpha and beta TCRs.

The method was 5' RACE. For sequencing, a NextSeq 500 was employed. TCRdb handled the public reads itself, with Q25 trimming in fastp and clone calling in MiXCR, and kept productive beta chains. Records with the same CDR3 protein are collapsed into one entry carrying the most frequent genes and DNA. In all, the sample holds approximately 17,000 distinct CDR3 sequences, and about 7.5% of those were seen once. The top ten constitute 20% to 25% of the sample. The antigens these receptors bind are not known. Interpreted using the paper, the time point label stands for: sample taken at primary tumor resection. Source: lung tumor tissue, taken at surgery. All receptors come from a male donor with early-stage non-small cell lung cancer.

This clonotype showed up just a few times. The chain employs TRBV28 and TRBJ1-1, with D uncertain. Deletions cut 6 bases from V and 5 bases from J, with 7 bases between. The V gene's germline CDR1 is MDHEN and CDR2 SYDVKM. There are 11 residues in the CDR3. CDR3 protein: CASSPRTEAFF. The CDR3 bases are TGTGCCAGCAGCCCCCGTACTGAAGCTTTCTTT. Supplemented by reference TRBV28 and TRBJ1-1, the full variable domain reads DVKVTQSSRYLVKRTGEKVFLECVQDMDHENMFWYRQDPGLGLRLIYFSYDVKMKEKGDIPEGYSVSREKKERFSLILESASTNQTSMYLCASSPRTEAFFGQGTRLTVV.

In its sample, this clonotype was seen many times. CDR3 region: CASSLWAGNTIYF. CDR3 nucleotides: TGTGCCAGCAGCTTATGGGCCGGAAACACCATATATTTT. The chain recombines TRBV11-2 with TRBJ1-3; D is undetermined. The germline V gene has CDR1 SGHAT and CDR2 FQNNGV. The CDR3 length is 13 residues. V was cut by 2 bases and J by 4 bases, with 6 bases left in between.

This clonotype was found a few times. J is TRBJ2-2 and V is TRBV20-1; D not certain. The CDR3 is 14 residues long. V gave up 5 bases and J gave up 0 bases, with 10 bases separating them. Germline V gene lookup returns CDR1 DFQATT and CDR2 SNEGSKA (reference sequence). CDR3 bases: TGCAGTGCTTTTACACCGACGAACACCGGGGAGCTGTTTTTT. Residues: CSAFTPTNTGELFF.

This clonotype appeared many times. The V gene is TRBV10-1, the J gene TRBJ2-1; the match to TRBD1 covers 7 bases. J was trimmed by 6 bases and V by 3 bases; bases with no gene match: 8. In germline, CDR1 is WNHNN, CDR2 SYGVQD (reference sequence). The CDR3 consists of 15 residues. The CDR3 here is CASSDSGQSTNEQFF. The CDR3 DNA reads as TGCGCCAGCAGTGATTCGGGACAGAGTACCAATGAGCAGTTCTTC.

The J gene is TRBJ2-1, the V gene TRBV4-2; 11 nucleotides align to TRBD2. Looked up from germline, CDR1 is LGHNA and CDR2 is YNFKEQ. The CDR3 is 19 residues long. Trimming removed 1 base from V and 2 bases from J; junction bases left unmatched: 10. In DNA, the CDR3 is TGTGCCAGCAGCCAAGGCAAGGCTAGCGGGGGGATTACCTACAATGAGCAGTTCTTC. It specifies CASSQGKASGGITYNEQFF.

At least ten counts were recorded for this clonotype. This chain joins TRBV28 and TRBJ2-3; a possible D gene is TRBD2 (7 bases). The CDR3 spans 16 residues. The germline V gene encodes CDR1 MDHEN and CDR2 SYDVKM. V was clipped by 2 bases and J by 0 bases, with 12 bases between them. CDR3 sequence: CASSLGGGASTDTQYF. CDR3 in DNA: TGTGCCAGCAGTTTAGGAGGGGGGGCGAGCACAGATACGCAGTATTTT.

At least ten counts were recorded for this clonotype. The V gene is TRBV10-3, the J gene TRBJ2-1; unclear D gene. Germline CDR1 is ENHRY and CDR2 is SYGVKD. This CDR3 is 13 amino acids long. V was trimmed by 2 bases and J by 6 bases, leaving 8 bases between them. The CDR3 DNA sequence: TGTGCCATCAGTGAGGGTAGTGGCAATGAGCAGTTCTTC. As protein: CAISEGSGNEQFF.

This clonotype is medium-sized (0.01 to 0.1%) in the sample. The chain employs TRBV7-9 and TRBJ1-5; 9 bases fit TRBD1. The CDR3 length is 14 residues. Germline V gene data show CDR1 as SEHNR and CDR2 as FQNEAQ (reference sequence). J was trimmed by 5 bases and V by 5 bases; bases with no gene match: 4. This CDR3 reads CASSPGTGHQPQHF. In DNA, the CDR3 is TGTGCCAGCAGCCCCGGGACAGGGCATCAGCCCCAGCATTTT.

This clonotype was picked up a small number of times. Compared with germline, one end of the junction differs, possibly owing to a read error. The CDR3 loop reads CASSLGDNSPLHF. The DNA of the CDR3 is TGTGCTAGCAGCTTAGGAGACAATTCACCCCTCCACTTT. The V and J genes are TRBV7-7 and TRBJ1-6; D is unresolved. The CDR3 totals 13 residues. The germline gives CDR1 SSHAT, CDR2 FNYEAQ (reference sequence). The whole variable domain, filled in from reference TRBV7-7 and TRBJ1-6, reads GAGVSQSPRYKVTKRGQDVTLRCDPISSHATLYWYQQALGQGPEFLTYFNYEAQPDKSGLPSDRFSAERPEGSISTLTIQRTEQRDSAMYRCASSLGDNSPLHFGNGTRLTVT.

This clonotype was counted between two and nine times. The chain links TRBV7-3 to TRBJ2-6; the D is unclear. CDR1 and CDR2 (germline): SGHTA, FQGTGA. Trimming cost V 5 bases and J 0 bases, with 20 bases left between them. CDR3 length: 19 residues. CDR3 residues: CASSIGPVLQSSGANVLTF. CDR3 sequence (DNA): TGTGCCAGCAGCATCGGACCGGTACTCCAGAGCTCTGGGGCCAACGTCCTGACTTTC.

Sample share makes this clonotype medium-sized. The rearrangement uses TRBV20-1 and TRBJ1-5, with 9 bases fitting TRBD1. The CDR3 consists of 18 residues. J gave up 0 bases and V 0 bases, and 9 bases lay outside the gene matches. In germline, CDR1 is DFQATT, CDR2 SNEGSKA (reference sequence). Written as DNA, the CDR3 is TGCAGTGCTAGAGATCCCCGGACAGGGGATTATAGCAATCAGCCCCAGCATTTT. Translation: CSARDPRTGDYSNQPQHF.

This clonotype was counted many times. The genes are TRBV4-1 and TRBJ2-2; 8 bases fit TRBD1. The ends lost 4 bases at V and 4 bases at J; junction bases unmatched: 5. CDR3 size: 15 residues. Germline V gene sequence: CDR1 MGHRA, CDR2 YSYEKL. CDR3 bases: TGCGCCAGCAGCCTTAGGACAGGGACCACCGGGGAGCTGTTTTTT. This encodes CASSLRTGTTGELFF.

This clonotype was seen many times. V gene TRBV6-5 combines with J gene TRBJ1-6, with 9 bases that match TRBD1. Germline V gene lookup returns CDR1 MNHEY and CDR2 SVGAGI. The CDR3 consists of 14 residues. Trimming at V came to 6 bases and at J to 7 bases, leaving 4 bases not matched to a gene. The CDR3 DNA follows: TGTGCCAGCAGACTGGGACAGGGAAATTCACCCCTCCACTTT. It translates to CASRLGQGNSPLHF.

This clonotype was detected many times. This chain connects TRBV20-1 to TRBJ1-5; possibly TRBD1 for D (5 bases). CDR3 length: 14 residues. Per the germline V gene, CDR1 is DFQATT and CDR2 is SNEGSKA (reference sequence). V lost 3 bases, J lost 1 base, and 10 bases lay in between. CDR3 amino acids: CSARGPSSNQPQHF. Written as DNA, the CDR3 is TGCAGTGCTAGGGGACCGTCGAGCAATCAGCCCCAGCATTTT.

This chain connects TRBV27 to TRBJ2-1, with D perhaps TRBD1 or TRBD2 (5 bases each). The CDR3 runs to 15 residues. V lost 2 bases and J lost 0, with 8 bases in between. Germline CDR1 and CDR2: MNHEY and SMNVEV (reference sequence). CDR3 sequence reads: CASSLIGASYNEQFF. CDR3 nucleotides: TGTGCCAGCAGTTTAATCGGGGCCTCCTACAATGAGCAGTTCTTC.

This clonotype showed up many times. The CDR3 here is CASSLTGPSGRGSAAKNIQYF. The CDR3 nucleotides are TGTGCCAGCAGCTTAACGGGACCCTCCGGGAGGGGAAGTGCGGCCAAAAACATTCAGTACTTC. The chain carries TRBV11-2 and TRBJ2-4, with TRBD2 identical over 8 bases. Germline-derived CDR1 and CDR2 are SGHAT and FQNNGV. The trim removed 2 bases at V and 1 base at J, leaving 19 bases unmatched. The CDR3 extends over 21 amino acids.

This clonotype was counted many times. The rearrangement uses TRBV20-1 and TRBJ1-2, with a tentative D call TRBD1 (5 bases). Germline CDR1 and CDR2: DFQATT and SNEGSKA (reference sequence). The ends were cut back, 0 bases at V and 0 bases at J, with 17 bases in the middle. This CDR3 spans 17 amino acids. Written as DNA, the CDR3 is TGCAGTGCTAGAGATTCGAGGGGTGGCAGGGCTAACTATGGCTACACCTTC. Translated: CSARDSRGGRANYGYTF.